The present T cell receptor (beta chain) was sequenced within a study of T cells in Graves' hyperthyroidism and ophthalmopathy. Overall study findings and caveats: Most clonotypes that expanded in the thyroid above 0.001 also showed up in blood.

A Clinical Activity Score of at least 3, a NOSPECS grade of at least 4 and a duration under 3 months were recorded in the ophthalmopathy patients. Lactation, pregnancy, other autoimmune disease or uncontrolled infection led to exclusion of patients. Orbital computed tomography, thyroid ultrasound, serum thyroxine and TRAb, and clinical symptoms together informed the diagnoses. RNA transcripts yielded amplified TCR beta CDR3 regions. With the HTBI primer set, the TCR CDR3 went through a first round of RT-PCR. TCRdb re-called the multiplex PCR reads through MiXCR, storing one row per CDR3 protein. This table has about 640,000 distinct CDR3 sequences, less than 25% appearing once. In the case of this clonotype: Its antigen is unidentified.

The V gene's germline CDR1 is SGHDT and CDR2 YYEEEE. Between the trimmed V and J ends, which lost 2 bases and 6 bases, there was a span of 9 bases. CDR3 size: 12 residues. This clonotype was obtained from a man aged 25 to 40 with Graves' ophthalmopathy. The chain links TRBV5-6 to TRBJ2-7, with D uncertain. Material: blood. CDR3 loop: CASSFTRLEQYF. In DNA, the CDR3 is TGTGCCAGCAGCTTTACCAGACTCGAGCAGTACTTC.